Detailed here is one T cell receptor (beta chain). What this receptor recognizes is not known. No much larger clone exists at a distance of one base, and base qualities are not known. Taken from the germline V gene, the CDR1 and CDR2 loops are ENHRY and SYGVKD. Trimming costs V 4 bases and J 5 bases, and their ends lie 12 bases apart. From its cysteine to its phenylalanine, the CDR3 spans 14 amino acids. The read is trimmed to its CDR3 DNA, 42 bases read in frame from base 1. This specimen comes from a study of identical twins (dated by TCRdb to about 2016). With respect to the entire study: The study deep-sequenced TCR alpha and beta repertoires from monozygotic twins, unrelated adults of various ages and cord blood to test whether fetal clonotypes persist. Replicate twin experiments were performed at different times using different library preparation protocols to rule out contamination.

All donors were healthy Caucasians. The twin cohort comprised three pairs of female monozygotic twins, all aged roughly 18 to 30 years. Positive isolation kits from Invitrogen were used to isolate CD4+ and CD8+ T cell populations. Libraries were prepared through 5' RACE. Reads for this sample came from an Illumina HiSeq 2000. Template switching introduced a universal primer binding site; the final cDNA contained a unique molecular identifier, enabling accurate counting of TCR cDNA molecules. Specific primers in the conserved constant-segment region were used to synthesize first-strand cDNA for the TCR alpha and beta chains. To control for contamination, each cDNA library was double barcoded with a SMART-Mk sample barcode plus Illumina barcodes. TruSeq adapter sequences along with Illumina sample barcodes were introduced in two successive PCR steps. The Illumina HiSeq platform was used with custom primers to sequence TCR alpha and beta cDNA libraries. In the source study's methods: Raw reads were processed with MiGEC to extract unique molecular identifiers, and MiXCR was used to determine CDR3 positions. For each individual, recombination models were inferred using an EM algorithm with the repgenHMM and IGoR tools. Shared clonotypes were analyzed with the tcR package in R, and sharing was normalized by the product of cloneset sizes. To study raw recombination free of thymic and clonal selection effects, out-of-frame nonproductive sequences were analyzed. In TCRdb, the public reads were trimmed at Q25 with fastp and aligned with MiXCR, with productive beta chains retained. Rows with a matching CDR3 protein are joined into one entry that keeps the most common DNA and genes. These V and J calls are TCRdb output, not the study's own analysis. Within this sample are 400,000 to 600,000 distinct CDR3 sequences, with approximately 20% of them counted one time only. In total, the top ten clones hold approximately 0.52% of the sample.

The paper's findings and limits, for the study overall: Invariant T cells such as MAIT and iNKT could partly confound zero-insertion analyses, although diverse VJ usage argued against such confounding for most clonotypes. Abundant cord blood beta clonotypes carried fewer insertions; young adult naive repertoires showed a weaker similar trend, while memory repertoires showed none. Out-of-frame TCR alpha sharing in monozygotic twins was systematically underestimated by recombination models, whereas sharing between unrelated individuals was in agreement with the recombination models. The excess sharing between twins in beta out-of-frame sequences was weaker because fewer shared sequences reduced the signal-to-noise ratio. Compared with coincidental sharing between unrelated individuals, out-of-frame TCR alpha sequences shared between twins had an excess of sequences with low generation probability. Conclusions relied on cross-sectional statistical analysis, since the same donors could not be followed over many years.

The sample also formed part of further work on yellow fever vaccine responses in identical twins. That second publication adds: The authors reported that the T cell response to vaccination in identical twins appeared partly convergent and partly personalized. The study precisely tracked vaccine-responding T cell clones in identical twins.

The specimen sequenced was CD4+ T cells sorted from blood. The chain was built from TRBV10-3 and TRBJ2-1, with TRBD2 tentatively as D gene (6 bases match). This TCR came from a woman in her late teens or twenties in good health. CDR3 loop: CAISGGDPNNEQFF. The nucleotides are TGTGCCATCAGTGGGGGGGACCCTAACAATGAGCAGTTCTTC.